This TCR beta chain was captured by sequencing in a study of prognosis after radiotherapy for stage I lung cancer. About the study: The tumor diagnosis was squamous cell carcinoma for several patients and adenocarcinoma for some twelve.

This clonotype was seen at least ten times. Its target is unknown. Findings and limits, study-wide: Tumor specificity was not determined for the expanded TCR clones. Gene usage of TRBV and TRBJ reportedly differed between patients with and without metastases.

The genomic DNA TCR beta CDR3 region underwent two rounds of multiplex PCR. Every TRBV and TRBJ gene had its own specific primer in first-round PCR. TCRdb called the multiplex PCR reads again in MiXCR, with one record for every CDR3 protein. The sample lists 22,000 or so distinct CDR3 sequences, approximately 45% occurring once. This CDR3 region has 15 residues. Trimming took 4 bases from V and 1 from J; bases not matched to a gene: 5. Germline loops: CDR1 SGHTA, CDR2 FQGNSA. This receptor was taken from a donor at least 50 years old with non-small cell lung cancer. This sequence joins TRBV7-2 and TRBJ2-7; 9 bases are shared with TRBD2. Material: PBMCs, obtained before or after stereotactic body radiation therapy (not recorded which). The CDR3 loop reads CASSSKAGGSYEQYF. The CDR3 DNA follows: TGTGCCAGCAGCTCTAAAGCGGGAGGTTCCTACGAGCAGTACTTC.